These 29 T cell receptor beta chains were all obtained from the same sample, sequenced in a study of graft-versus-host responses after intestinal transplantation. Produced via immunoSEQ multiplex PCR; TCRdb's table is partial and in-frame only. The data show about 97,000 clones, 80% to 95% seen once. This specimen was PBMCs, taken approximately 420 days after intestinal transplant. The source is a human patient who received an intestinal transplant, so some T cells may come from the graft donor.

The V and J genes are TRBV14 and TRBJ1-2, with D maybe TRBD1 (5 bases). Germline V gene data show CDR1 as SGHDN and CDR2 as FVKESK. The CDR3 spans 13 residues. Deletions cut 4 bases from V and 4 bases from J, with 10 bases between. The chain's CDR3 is CASSPREAYGYTF. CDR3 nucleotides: TGTGCCAGCAGCCCCAGGGAGGCCTATGGCTACACCTTC.

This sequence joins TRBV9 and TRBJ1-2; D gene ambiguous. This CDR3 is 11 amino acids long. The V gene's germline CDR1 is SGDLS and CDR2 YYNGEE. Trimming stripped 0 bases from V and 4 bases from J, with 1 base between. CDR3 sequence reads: CASSVGYGYTF. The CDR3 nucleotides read TGTGCCAGCAGCGTAGGCTATGGCTACACCTTC.

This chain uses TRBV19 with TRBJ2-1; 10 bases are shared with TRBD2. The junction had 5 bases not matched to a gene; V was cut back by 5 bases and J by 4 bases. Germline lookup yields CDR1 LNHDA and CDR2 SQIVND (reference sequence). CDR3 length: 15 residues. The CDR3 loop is CASSRSGGSYNEQFF. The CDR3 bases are TGTGCCAGTAGTCGTAGCGGGGGGAGTTACAATGAGCAGTTCTTC.

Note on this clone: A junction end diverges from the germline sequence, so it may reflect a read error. The chain's CDR3 is CASSLGDDGGENQETQYF. The CDR3 bases are TGTGCTAGCAGCTTAGGGGACGATGGCGGGGAGAACCAAGAGACCCAGTACTTC. V is TRBV7-7 and J is TRBJ2-5, with a tentative D call TRBD2 (6 bases). Looked up from germline, CDR1 is SSHAT and CDR2 is FNYEAQ (reference sequence). This CDR3 is built from 18 residues.

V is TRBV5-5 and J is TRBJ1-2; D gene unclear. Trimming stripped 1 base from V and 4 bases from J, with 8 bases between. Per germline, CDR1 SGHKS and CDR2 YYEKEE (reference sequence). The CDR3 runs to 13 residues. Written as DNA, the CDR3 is TGTGCCAGCAGCTTGCAGGATTCCTATGGCTACACCTTC. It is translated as CASSLQDSYGYTF.

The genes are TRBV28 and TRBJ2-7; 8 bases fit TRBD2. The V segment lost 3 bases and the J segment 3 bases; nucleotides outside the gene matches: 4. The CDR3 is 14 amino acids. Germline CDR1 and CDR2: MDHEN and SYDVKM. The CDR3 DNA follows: TGTGCCAGCAGTTTCGGCGGGGGGCTCTACGAGCAGTACTTC. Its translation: CASSFGGGLYEQYF.

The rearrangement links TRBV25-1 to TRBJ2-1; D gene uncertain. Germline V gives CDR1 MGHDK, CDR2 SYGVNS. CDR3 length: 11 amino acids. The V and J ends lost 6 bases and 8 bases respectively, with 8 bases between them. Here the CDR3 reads CASSPWDEQFF. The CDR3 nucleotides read TGTGCCAGCAGCCCTTGGGATGAGCAGTTCTTC.

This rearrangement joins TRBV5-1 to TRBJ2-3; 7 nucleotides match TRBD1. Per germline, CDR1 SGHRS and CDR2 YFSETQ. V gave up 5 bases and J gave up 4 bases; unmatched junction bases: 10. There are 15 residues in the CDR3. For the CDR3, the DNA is TGCGCCAGCAGTGTTGTACAGGGGTCGGCAGATACGCAGTATTTT. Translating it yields CASSVVQGSADTQYF.

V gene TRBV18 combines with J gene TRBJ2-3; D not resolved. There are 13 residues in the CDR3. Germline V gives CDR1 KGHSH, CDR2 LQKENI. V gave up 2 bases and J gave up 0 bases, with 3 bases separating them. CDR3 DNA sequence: TGTGCCAGCTCACCATGGAGCACAGATACGCAGTATTTT. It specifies CASSPWSTDTQYF.

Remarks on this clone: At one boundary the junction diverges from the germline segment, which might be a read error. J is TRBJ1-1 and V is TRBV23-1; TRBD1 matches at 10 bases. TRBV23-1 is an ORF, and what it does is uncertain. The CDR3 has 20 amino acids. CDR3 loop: CARSQSGGRRWDRGNTEAFF. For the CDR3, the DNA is TGCGCCCGCAGTCAATCGGGGGGGCGCCGATGGGACAGGGGGAACACTGAAGCTTTCTTT.

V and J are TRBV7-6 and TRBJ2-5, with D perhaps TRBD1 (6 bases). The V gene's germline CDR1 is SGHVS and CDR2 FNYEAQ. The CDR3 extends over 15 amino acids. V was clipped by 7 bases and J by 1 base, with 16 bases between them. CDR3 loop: CASTMQGRGQETQYF. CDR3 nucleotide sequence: TGTGCCAGCACCATGCAGGGCAGGGGCCAAGAGACCCAGTACTTC.

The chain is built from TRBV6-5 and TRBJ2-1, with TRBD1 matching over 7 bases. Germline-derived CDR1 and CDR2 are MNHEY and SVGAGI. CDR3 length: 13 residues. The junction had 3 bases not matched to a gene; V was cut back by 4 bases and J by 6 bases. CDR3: CASSWTGRNEQFF. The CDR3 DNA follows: TGTGCCAGCAGTTGGACAGGCCGCAATGAGCAGTTCTTC.

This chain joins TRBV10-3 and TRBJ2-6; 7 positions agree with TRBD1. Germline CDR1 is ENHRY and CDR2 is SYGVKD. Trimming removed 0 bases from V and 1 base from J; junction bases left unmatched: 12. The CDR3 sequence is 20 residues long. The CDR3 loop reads CAISESRTGRWTSGANVLTF. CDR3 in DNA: TGTGCCATCAGTGAGTCCCGGACAGGCCGGTGGACATCTGGGGCCAACGTCCTGACTTTC.

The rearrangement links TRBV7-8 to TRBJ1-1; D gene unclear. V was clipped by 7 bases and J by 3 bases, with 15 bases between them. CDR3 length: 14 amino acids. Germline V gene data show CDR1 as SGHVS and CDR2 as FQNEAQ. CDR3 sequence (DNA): TGTGCCAGCATCAAAACGTGGGTAGACACTGAAGCTTTCTTT. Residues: CASIKTWVDTEAFF. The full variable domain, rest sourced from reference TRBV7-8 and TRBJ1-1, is GAGVSQSPRYKVAKRGQDVALRCDPISGHVSLFWYQQALGQGPEFLTYFQNEAQLDKSGLPSDRFFAERPEGSVSTLKIQRTQQEDSAVYLCASIKTWVDTEAFFGQGTRLTVV.

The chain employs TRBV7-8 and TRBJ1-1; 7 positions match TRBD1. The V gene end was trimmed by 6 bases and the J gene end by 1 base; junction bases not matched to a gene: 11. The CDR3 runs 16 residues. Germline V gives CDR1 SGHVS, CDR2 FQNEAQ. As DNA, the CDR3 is TGTGCCAGCAGTCCACAATCCGGGACAGCGAACACTGAAGCTTTCTTT. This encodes CASSPQSGTANTEAFF.

The CDR3, as DNA: TGTGCCAGCAGCCCGGGTGGGGGACCTAAGTCCCAGCCCCAGCATTTT. It translates to CASSPGGGPKSQPQHF. The chain employs TRBV5-6 and TRBJ1-5; D is perhaps TRBD1 (5 bases). The CDR3 is made up of 16 amino acids. Germline V gives CDR1 SGHDT, CDR2 YYEEEE. V was pared by 4 bases and J by 7 bases, with 21 bases between.

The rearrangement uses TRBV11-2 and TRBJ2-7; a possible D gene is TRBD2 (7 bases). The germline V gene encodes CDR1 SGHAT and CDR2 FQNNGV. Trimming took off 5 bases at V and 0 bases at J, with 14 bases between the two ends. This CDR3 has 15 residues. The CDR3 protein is CASSPEGGGSYEQYF. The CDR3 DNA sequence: TGTGCCAGCAGCCCGGAGGGGGGGGGCTCCTACGAGCAGTACTTC. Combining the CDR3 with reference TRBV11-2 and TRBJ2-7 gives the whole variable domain EAGVAQSPRYKIIEKRQSVAFWCNPISGHATLYWYQQILGQGPKLLIQFQNNGVVDDSQLPKDRFSAERLKGVDSTLKIQPAKLEDSAVYLCASSPEGGGSYEQYFGPGTRLTVT.

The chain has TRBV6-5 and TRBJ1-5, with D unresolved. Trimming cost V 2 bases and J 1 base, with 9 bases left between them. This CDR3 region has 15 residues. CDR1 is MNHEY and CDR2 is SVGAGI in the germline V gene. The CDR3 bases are TGTGCCAGCAGTTACCACGGGAGCAGCAATCAGCCCCAGCATTTT. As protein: CASSYHGSSNQPQHF.

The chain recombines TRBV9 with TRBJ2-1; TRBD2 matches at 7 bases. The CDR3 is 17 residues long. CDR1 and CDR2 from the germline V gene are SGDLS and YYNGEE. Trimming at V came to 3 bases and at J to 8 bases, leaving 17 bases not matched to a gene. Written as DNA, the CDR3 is TGTGCCAGCAGCGCCACGGGTTATGGCGGGGGTACAGATGAGCAGTTCTTC. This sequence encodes CASSATGYGGGTDEQFF.

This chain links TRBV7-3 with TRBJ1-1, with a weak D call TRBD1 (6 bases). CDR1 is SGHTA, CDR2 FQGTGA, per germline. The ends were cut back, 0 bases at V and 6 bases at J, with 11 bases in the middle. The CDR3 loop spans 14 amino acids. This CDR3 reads CASSLTRTASEAFF. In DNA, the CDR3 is TGTGCCAGCAGCTTAACCCGGACAGCCTCTGAAGCTTTCTTT.

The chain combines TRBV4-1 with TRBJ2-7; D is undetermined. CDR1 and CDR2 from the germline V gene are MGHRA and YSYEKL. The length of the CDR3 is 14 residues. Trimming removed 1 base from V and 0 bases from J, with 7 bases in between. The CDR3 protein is CASSQGQSSYEQYF. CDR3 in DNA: TGCGCCAGCAGCCAAGGTCAGAGCTCCTACGAGCAGTACTTC.

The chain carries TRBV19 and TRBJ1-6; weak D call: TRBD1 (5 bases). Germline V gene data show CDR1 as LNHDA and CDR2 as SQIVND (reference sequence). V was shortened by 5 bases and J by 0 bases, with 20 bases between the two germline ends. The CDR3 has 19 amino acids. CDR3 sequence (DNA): TGTGCCAGTAGTCCGTGGGGCCCCGGCGGACGCTCCTATAATTCACCCCTCCACTTT. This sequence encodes CASSPWGPGGRSYNSPLHF.

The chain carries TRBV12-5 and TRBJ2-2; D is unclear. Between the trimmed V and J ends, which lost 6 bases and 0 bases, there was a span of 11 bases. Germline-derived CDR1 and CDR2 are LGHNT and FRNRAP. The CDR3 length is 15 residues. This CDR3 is CASGRDTSNTGELFF. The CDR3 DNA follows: TGTGCTAGTGGCCGAGACACATCGAACACCGGGGAGCTGTTTTTT.

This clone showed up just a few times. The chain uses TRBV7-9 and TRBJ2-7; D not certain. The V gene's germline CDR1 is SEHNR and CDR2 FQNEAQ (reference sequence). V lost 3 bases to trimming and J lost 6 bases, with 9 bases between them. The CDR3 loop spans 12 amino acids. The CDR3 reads CASSFLNGEQYF. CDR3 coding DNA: TGTGCCAGCAGCTTCCTCAATGGCGAGCAGTACTTC.

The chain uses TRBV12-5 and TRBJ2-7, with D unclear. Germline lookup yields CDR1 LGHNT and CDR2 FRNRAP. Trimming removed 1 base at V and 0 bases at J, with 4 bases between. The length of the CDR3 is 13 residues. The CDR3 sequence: CASGLDNSYEQYF. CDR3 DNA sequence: TGTGCTAGTGGTTTGGACAACTCCTACGAGCAGTACTTC.

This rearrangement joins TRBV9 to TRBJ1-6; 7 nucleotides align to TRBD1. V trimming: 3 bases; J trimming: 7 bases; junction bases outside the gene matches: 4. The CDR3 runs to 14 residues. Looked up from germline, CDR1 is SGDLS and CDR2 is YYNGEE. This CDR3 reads CASSAGTVNSPLHF. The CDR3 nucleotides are TGTGCCAGCAGCGCCGGGACAGTCAATTCACCCCTCCACTTT.

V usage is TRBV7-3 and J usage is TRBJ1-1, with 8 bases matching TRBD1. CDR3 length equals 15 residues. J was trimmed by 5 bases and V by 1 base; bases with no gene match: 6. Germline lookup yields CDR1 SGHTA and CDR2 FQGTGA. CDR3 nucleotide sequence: TGTGCCAGCAGCTTAAATTCAGGGGGCGCGACTGAAGCTTTCTTT. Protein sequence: CASSLNSGGATEAFF.

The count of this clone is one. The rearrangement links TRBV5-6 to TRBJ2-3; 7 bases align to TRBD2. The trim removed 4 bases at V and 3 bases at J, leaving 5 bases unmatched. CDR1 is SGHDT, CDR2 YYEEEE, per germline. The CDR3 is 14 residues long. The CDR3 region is CASSNGGRTDTQYF. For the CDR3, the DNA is TGTGCCAGCAGCAACGGGGGGAGGACAGATACGCAGTATTTT.

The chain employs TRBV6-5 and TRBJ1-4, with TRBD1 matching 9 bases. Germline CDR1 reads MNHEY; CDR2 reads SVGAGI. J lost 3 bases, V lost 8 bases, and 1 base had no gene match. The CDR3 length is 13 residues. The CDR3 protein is CASRTGANEKLFF. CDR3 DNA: TGTGCCAGCCGGACAGGGGCTAATGAAAAACTGTTTTTT.